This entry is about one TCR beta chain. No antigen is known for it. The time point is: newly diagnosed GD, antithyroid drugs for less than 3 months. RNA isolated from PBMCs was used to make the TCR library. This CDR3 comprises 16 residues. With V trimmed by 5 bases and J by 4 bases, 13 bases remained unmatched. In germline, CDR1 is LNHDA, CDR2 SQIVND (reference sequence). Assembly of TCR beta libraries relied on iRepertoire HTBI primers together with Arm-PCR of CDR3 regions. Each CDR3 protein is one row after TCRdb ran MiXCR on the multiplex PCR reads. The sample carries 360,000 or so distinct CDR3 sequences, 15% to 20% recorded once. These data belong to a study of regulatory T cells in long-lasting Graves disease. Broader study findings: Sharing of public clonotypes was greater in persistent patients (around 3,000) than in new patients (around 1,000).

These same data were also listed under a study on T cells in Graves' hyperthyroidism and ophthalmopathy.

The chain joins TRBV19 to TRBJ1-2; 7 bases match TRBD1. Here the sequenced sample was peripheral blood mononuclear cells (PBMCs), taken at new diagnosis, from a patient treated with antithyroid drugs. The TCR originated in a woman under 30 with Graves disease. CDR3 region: CASSGPPGQLTYGYTF. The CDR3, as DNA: TGTGCCAGTAGTGGCCCTCCGGGACAGCTTACCTATGGCTACACCTTC. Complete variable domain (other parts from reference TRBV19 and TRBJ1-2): DGGITQSPKYLFRKEGQNVTLSCEQNLNHDAMYWYRQDPGQGLRLIYYSQIVNDFQKGDIAEGYSVSREKKESFPLTVTSAQKNPTAFYLCASSGPPGQLTYGYTFGSGTRLTVV.